This passage covers 6 T cell receptor beta chains from one sample sequenced in a study of identical twins. TCRdb called the 5' RACE reads again in MiXCR, with one record for every CDR3 protein. Of hundreds of thousands of distinct CDR3 sequences in the sample, over 5% are singletons; the top ten hold under 2%. The specimen was naive T cells sorted from blood. Receptors were obtained from a young man in good health.

This clonotype was counted many times. The rearrangement joins TRBV24-1 to TRBJ2-2; D unresolved. CDR3 length: 17 residues. Trimming shortened V by 2 bases and J by 5 bases, and 17 bases separated the two germline ends. Germline V gene data show CDR1 as KGHDR and CDR2 as SFDVKD. The CDR3 is CATSDSALLQRTGELFF. Written as DNA, the CDR3 is TGTGCCACCAGTGATTCCGCCCTCCTTCAGAGAACCGGGGAGCTGTTTTTT.

This clonotype occurred a few times. The genes are TRBV7-6 and TRBJ2-2; 11 nucleotides agree with TRBD2. The CDR3 has 14 residues. Germline CDR1 SGHVS, CDR2 FNYEAQ. V shed 3 bases, J shed 6 bases, and the junction held 0 bases outside the gene matches. The CDR3 protein is CASSFSGRAGELFF. The CDR3 bases are TGTGCCAGCAGCTTTAGCGGGAGGGCCGGGGAGCTGTTTTTT.

This chain uses TRBV9 with TRBJ2-1, with D possibly TRBD1 on 5 matching bases. CDR3 length: 16 residues. V lost 0 bases and J 2 bases, leaving 12 bases between the germline ends. Per germline, CDR1 SGDLS and CDR2 YYNGEE. The CDR3 bases are TGTGCCAGCAGCGTAGCCCCGACAGTTACCTACAATGAGCAGTTCTTC. Protein sequence: CASSVAPTVTYNEQFF. Using reference TRBV9 and TRBJ2-1 for the parts outside the CDR3, the full variable domain is DSGVTQTPKHLITATGQRVTLRCSPRSGDLSVYWYQQSLDQGLQFLIQYYNGEERAKGNILERFSAQQFPDLHSELNLSSLELGDSALYFCASSVAPTVTYNEQFFGPGTRLTVL.

The V call is TRBV20-1, the J call TRBJ2-4; 12 bases line up with TRBD2. This CDR3 comprises 15 residues. Germline CDR1 DFQATT, CDR2 SNEGSKA (reference sequence). The junction had 6 bases not matched to a gene; V was cut back by 3 bases and J by 6 bases. In DNA, the CDR3 is TGCAGTGCTAGGACTAGCGGGAGCTTTAGAAACATTCAGTACTTC. This codes for CSARTSGSFRNIQYF.

This clonotype was observed at least ten times. The chain uses TRBV29-1 and TRBJ2-7; TRBD1 aligns across 8 bases. The germline V gene has CDR1 SQVTM and CDR2 ANQGSEA. Unmatched junction bases numbered 10, after V lost 3 bases and J lost 3 bases. This CDR3 has 15 residues. The CDR3 nucleotides read TGCAGCGTTGAGGATGGGACAGGAGAGTACTACGAGCAGTACTTC. Translating gives CSVEDGTGEYYEQYF.

This clonotype was detected only a few times. The CDR3 DNA follows: TGTGCCAGCAGCGAAGGTGGGCGCTCCTACGAGCAGTACTTC. Translation gives CASSEGGRSYEQYF. The rearrangement joins TRBV7-3 to TRBJ2-7; D is unresolved. The CDR3 totals 14 residues. V was cut by 5 bases and J by 0 bases, with 11 bases left in between. Germline CDR1 SGHTA, CDR2 FQGTGA.